These 2 T cell receptor beta chains were sequenced from one sample in a study of T cells in localized non-small cell lung cancer. Clones were sequenced by immunoSEQ multiplex PCR, and TCRdb holds only the in-frame ones, with some missing. The sample has over 3,000 clones; 30% are singletons. Sequencing used lung tumor tissue, obtained before any cancer treatment. The source is a male donor at least 60 years old with stage III lung adenocarcinoma.

This chain uses TRBV9 with TRBJ2-5; a possible D gene is TRBD1 (6 bases). V was pared by 5 bases and J by 4 bases, with 15 bases between. The CDR3 totals 14 residues. Germline values: CDR1 SGDLS, CDR2 YYNGEE. In DNA form, the CDR3 reads TGTGCCAGCAGTAAGAACAGGGCGGGAGAGACCCAGTACTTC. It translates to CASSKNRAGETQYF.

This clone rates as medium-sized. The rearrangement joins TRBV11-3 to TRBJ1-5; 9 bases map to TRBD1. The CDR3 sequence is 17 residues long. The junction had 9 bases not matched to a gene; V was cut back by 4 bases and J by 2 bases. Germline values: CDR1 SGHNT, CDR2 YENEEA. The CDR3 loop reads CASSWGHDRGGNQPQHF. The CDR3 nucleotides read TGTGCCAGCAGCTGGGGCCACGACAGGGGGGGCAATCAGCCCCAGCATTTT. Using reference TRBV11-3 and TRBJ1-5 for the parts outside the CDR3, the full variable domain is EAGVVQSPRYKIIEKKQPVAFWCNPISGHNTLYWYLQNLGQGPELLIRYENEEAVDDSQLPKDRFSAERLKGVDSTLKIQPAELGDSAVYLCASSWGHDRGGNQPQHFGDGTRLSIL.